These T cell receptor beta chains were read from a single sample in a study of T cell responses to AZD1222 COVID-19 vaccine. This table comes from immunoSEQ multiplex PCR, and its TCRdb copy is limited to in-frame clones, with some not included. The table has 75,000 to 95,000 clones, about 91% seen once; the top ten hold around 28%. The specimen was peripheral blood, collected 28 days after the second AZD1222 dose. The origin of the receptors is an adult who received the AZD1222 COVID-19 vaccine. CDR3s leave out the opening cysteine and the closing phenylalanine or tryptophan. Each record gives: clone size, V gene, J gene, CDR3 protein. Some rows mark clone size as missing; the rest say once, few, many or name a class of expanded clone.

size: -
V: TRBV29-1
J: TRBJ2-1
CDR3: SVRTASSYNEQF

size: once
V: TRBV15
J: TRBJ2-7
CDR3: ATSRGTSGTYEQY

size: -
V: TRBV19
J: TRBJ1-1
CDR3: ASRDRGRIEAF

size: -
V: TRBV5-6
J: TRBJ2-7
CDR3: ASSGASYEQY

size: -
V: TRBV27
J: TRBJ2-7
CDR3: ASSLGTGGVEQY

size: -
V: TRBV5-6
J: TRBJ2-1
CDR3: ASSLGGGPGNEQF

size: -
V: TRBV5-6
J: TRBJ1-5
CDR3: ASSGRGRPVVQPQH

size: -
V: TRBV6-5
J: TRBJ1-2
CDR3: ASSYSALPYGYT

size: once
V: TRBV4-1
J: TRBJ1-4
CDR3: ASSPTLGGLDEKLF

size: -
V: TRBV7-2
J: TRBJ2-1
CDR3: ASSSEGGIRNEQF

size: once
V: TRBV6-5
J: TRBJ2-7
CDR3: ASRGGSSYEQY

size: once
V: TRBV4-3
J: TRBJ1-2
CDR3: ASSLDRGGYT

size: once
V: TRBV5-6
J: TRBJ2-7
CDR3: ASTIDAGEYEQY

size: once
V: TRBV18
J: TRBJ2-5
CDR3: ASSPPTGMETQY

size: -
V: TRBV11-1
J: TRBJ1-1
CDR3: ASSLGRKNTEAF

size: -
V: TRBV7-3
J: TRBJ2-3
CDR3: ASSWTGRARDTQY

size: -
V: TRBV30
J: TRBJ2-1
CDR3: AWIRIAGLSSYNEQF

size: -
V: TRBV4-1
J: TRBJ1-4
CDR3: ASSQSPGQGFYKLF

size: -
V: TRBV24-1
J: TRBJ2-2
CDR3: ATSDFGTRANTGELF

size: -
V: TRBV5-4
J: TRBJ1-2
CDR3: ASSLGQGNGYT

size: -
V: TRBV7-2
J: TRBJ2-3
CDR3: ASSGPGLADTQY

size: once
V: TRBV11-2
J: TRBJ1-4
CDR3: ASSLDLGGNEKLF

size: -
V: TRBV5-6
J: TRBJ2-1
CDR3: ASSGGLAGGFNEQF

size: -
V: TRBV7-6
J: TRBJ2-7
CDR3: ASSSSDRGHEQY

size: -
V: TRBV18
J: TRBJ2-3
CDR3: ASSPGSGHAQRGIATDTQY

size: -
V: TRBV19
J: TRBJ1-2
CDR3: ASSRGQGDYGYT

size: -
V: TRBV6-2/TRBV6-3
J: TRBJ1-1
CDR3: ASSPQGAPEAF

size: once
V: TRBV3-1/TRBV3-2
J: TRBJ2-7
CDR3: ASSPFGPGYEQY

size: once
V: TRBV15
J: TRBJ2-7
CDR3: ATSKTSGSTYEQY

size: -
V: TRBV5-1
J: TRBJ1-2
CDR3: ASSLEGPRGGGYT

size: -
V: TRBV6-6
J: TRBJ1-2
CDR3: ASSTGTGGNYGYT

size: -
V: TRBV30
J: TRBJ1-1
CDR3: ACRRQGNTEAF

size: -
V: TRBV2
J: TRBJ1-2
CDR3: ASSRDDPRSGYT